This TCR beta chain was profiled in a study of shared clonotypes between healthy human individuals. Study-wide results and caveats: Clonotype sharing across several donors was observed for around 4.5% of naive CD4 clonotypes. It was the non-shared clonotypes that had lower generation probabilities than clonotypes shared by all four donors.

Division of CD4+ cells produced a CD45RA+ naive subset and a CD45RA-negative memory subset. On this clone itself: Its specificity is unknown. Other DNA sequences in the same sample also yield this CDR3.

J lost 6 bases, V lost 6 bases, and 4 bases had no gene match. Germline CDR1 reads MNHNY; CDR2 reads SVGAGI (reference sequence). The CDR3 runs to 15 residues. TCRdb's copy holds only in-frame clones and misses some; the assay was immunoSEQ multiplex PCR. Here the sample spans 2 million to 2.5 million clones, approximately 95% being singletons. This TCR was sampled from a man between 18 and 29 years old in good health. Material: naive CD4+ T cells sorted from blood. Subset indicated: CD45RA+ positively selected. V and J are TRBV6-6 and TRBJ2-1; 14 bases align to TRBD2. The CDR3 loop is CASSPGLAGANEQFF. The CDR3, as DNA: TGTGCCAGCAGCCCGGGACTAGCGGGGGCCAATGAGCAGTTCTTC.